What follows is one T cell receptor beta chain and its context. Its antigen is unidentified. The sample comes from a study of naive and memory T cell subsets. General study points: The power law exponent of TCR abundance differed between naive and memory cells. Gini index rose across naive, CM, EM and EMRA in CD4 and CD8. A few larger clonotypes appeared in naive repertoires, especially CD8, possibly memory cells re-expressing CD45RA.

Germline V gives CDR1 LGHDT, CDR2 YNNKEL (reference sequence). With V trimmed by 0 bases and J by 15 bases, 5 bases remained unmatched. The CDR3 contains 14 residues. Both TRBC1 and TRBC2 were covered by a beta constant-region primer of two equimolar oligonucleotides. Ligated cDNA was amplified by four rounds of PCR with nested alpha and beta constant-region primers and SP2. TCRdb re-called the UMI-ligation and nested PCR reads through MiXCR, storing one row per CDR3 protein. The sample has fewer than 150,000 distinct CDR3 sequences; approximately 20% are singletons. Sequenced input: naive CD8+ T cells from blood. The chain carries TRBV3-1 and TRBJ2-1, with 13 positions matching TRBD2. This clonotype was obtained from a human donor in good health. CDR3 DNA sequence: TGTGCCAGCAGCCAAGAGATAACTAGCGGGAGGGTGTTCTTC. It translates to CASSQEITSGRVFF.